Sequencing of this T cell receptor (beta chain) was carried out in a study of blood T cell repertoires in COVID-19. Everyone who took part was roughly 18 to 89 years old, and they came from 20 to 25 US areas. Each participant's cohort was designated according to participant-reported clinical history. What the recovered Cohort 3 donors had was two negative PCRs, clearance, or symptom resolution. Germline V lookup: CDR1 MDHEN, CDR2 SYDVKM. V was pared by 0 bases and J by 7 bases, with 4 bases between. The CDR3 spans 12 residues. Points on this clone: The sample carries other DNA sequences with the same CDR3.

Libraries were prepared by immunoSEQ multiplex PCR; TCRdb keeps only in-frame clonotypes and omits some of them. This sample has around 250,000 clones, with roughly 88% found just once. The chain recombines TRBV28 with TRBJ1-5; D uncertain. Sequences were obtained from PBMCs or T cells enriched from blood (not recorded which). The sequence derives from a woman between 50 and 59 years old who had recovered from COVID-19. The CDR3 DNA reads TGTGCCAGCAGTTTATGGAGCCAGCCCCAGCATTTT. Residues: CASSLWSQPQHF.